The entry that follows covers one T cell receptor beta chain sequence. Assay: immunoSEQ multiplex PCR; the TCRdb copy retains only in-frame clones and omits some. The sample lists about 48,000 clones, more than 65% seen once, with less than 2% in the top ten. This specimen belongs to a study of OX40 agonist ivuxolimab in advanced cancers. V lost 7 bases to trimming and J lost 2 bases, with 10 bases between them. CDR1 ENHRY and CDR2 SYGVKD come from the germline V gene. The CDR3 loop spans 13 amino acids. This clonotype was sampled from an adult with an advanced solid tumor such as melanoma, head and neck, liver or kidney cancer. The V call is TRBV10-3, the J call TRBJ2-3; D is undetermined. The material sequenced was CD4+ or CD8+ T cells sorted from blood, taken in a trial of the OX40 agonist ivuxolimab. CDR3 nucleotide sequence: TGTGCCATCAAGCACCCTACCACAGATACGCAGTATTTT. It encodes CAIKHPTTDTQYF.